One sample yielded the 18 T cell receptor beta chains listed below, sequenced in a study of blood T cell repertoires in COVID-19. Libraries were prepared by immunoSEQ multiplex PCR; TCRdb keeps only in-frame clonotypes and omits some of them. The table has around 300,000 clones, around nine tenths seen once. Sample: peripheral blood. The receptors here all came from a man aged 45-65 years with acute or convalescent COVID-19.

The chain combines TRBV4-1 with TRBJ1-2, with D uncertain. The CDR3 runs 18 residues. The germline V and J ends were trimmed by 1 base and 1 base, with 19 bases remaining between them. Looked up from germline, CDR1 is MGHRA and CDR2 is YSYEKL. The DNA for the CDR3 is TGCGCCAGCAGCCAAGGATTGCGGGCAAACCTCCTTAACTATGGCTACACCTTC. The encoded protein is CASSQGLRANLLNYGYTF.

The genes are TRBV7-3 and TRBJ1-5; possibly TRBD1 for D (6 bases). V was shortened by 4 bases and J by 4 bases, with 8 bases between the two germline ends. Germline V gene lookup returns CDR1 SGHTA and CDR2 FQGTGA. The CDR3 sequence is 13 residues long. The CDR3 is CASSYGQNQPQHF. For the CDR3, the DNA is TGTGCCAGCAGCTATGGACAGAATCAGCCCCAGCATTTT.

A few counts support this clone. V usage is TRBV19 and J usage is TRBJ1-1; a possible D gene is TRBD1 (5 bases). Trimming removed 6 bases from V and 0 bases from J, with 14 bases in between. The CDR3 has 15 residues. Germline lookup yields CDR1 LNHDA and CDR2 SQIVND (reference sequence). For the CDR3, the DNA is TGTGCCAGTAGATATACCCGGACAATGAACACTGAAGCTTTCTTT. This gives the protein CASRYTRTMNTEAFF.

The chain links TRBV12-3 or TRBV12-4 to TRBJ1-6; weak D call: TRBD1 (5 bases). CDR3 size: 12 residues. Trimming removed 5 bases from V and 11 bases from J, with 10 bases in between. The CDR3 DNA reads as TGTGCCAGCAGTCCCGGGGGTCCACCCCTCCACTTT. The encoded protein is CASSPGGPPLHF.

V and J are TRBV9 and TRBJ2-2; the match to TRBD2 covers 13 bases. This CDR3 has 16 amino acids. Germline V gene data show CDR1 as SGDLS and CDR2 as YYNGEE. After removal of 0 bases from V and 7 bases from J, the junction contained 3 bases not matched to a gene. Here the CDR3 reads CASSVGLAGGNGELFF. The CDR3 DNA reads as TGTGCCAGCAGCGTAGGACTAGCGGGGGGCAACGGGGAGCTGTTTTTT.

The chain couples TRBV15 to TRBJ1-2; 7 nucleotides align to TRBD1. V gave up 2 bases and J gave up 7 bases; unmatched junction bases: 13. The CDR3 length is 16 residues. Germline CDR1 reads LNHNV; CDR2 reads YYDKDF (reference sequence). CDR3 sequence: CATSRPGAGGAVGYTF. Written as DNA, the CDR3 is TGTGCCACCAGCAGACCCGGGGCAGGGGGAGCGGTTGGCTACACCTTC.

The CDR3 loop is CASSPRGGGYTF. The CDR3 DNA sequence: TGTGCCAGCTCACCACGGGGAGGCGGCTACACCTTC. The rearrangement uses TRBV18 and TRBJ1-2; no firm D call. V gave up 1 base and J gave up 8 bases, with 8 bases separating them. The germline V gene has CDR1 KGHSH and CDR2 LQKENI. CDR3 length: 12 amino acids.

This clone appeared once. The gene calls are TRBV24-1 and TRBJ2-5; 7 bases align to TRBD2. Germline values: CDR1 KGHDR, CDR2 SFDVKD. This CDR3 has 11 amino acids. J was trimmed by 1 base and V by 12 bases; bases with no gene match: 1. The CDR3 nucleotides read TGTGCCTCGGGGGGCCAAGAGACCCAGTACTTC. Translated, it gives CASGGQETQYF.

The rearrangement joins TRBV10-3 to TRBJ1-5; D is unclear. The CDR3 consists of 15 residues. Germline loops: CDR1 ENHRY, CDR2 SYGVKD. Trimming stripped 2 bases from V and 0 bases from J, with 8 bases between. CDR3 in DNA: TGTGCCATCAGTGAGGGAGCTTATAGCAATCAGCCCCAGCATTTT. Its protein is CAISEGAYSNQPQHF.

This chain uses TRBV10-3 with TRBJ2-7, with 7 bases lining up with TRBD1. Germline V lookup: CDR1 ENHRY, CDR2 SYGVKD. The CDR3 covers 14 residues. V trimming: 6 bases; J trimming: 2 bases; junction bases outside the gene matches: 7. The chain's CDR3 is CAIRAGTATYEQYF. CDR3 DNA: TGTGCCATCAGGGCCGGGACAGCCACCTACGAGCAGTACTTC.

The genes are TRBV30 and TRBJ2-1; TRBD1 matches at 7 bases. Germline assignment: CDR1 GTSNPN and CDR2 SVGIG (reference sequence). The CDR3 is 13 residues long. Unmatched junction bases numbered 5, after V lost 2 bases and J lost 7 bases. The CDR3 bases are TGTGCCTGGAGTTGGGACAGCCGAAATGAGCAGTTCTTC. This sequence encodes CAWSWDSRNEQFF.

The chain employs TRBV24-1 and TRBJ2-7; 10 bases map to TRBD1. The junction had 6 bases not matched to a gene; V was cut back by 2 bases and J by 6 bases. The CDR3 runs 15 residues. CDR1 KGHDR and CDR2 SFDVKD come from the germline V gene. The CDR3 protein is CATSDSGTGEGEQYF. The CDR3 nucleotides are TGTGCCACCAGTGATTCCGGGACAGGGGAGGGCGAGCAGTACTTC.

This clone has a single count. The chain recombines TRBV19 with TRBJ1-4; 9 bases are shared with TRBD1. The junction had 7 bases not matched to a gene; V was cut back by 6 bases and J by 8 bases. The germline CDR1 and CDR2 sequences are LNHDA and SQIVND (reference sequence). The CDR3 runs to 14 residues. Here the CDR3 reads CASRSGTGYEKLFF. The CDR3 nucleotides are TGTGCCAGTAGGTCGGGGACAGGGTACGAAAAACTGTTTTTT.

The V call is TRBV7-3, the J call TRBJ1-6; no firm D call. Deletions cut 9 bases from V and 0 bases from J, with 6 bases between. CDR1 SGHTA and CDR2 FQGTGA come from the germline V gene. This CDR3 region has 13 residues. The CDR3 reads CASAVSYNSPLHF. The CDR3 DNA is TGTGCCAGTGCAGTCTCCTATAATTCACCCCTCCACTTT.

V and J are TRBV6-5 and TRBJ1-3, with unresolved D. Germline V gene lookup returns CDR1 MNHEY and CDR2 SVGAGI. The CDR3 has 12 amino acids. Trimming removed 9 bases at V and 2 bases at J, with 8 bases between. The DNA of the CDR3 is TGTGCCAGTACTTCTCCTGGAAACACCATATATTTT. This sequence encodes CASTSPGNTIYF.

The chain carries TRBV18 and TRBJ2-7; D is undetermined. CDR1 and CDR2 (germline): KGHSH, LQKENI. This CDR3 comprises 13 residues. V gave up 3 bases and J gave up 3 bases, with 9 bases separating them. The CDR3 reads CASSPSGDYEQYF. The CDR3 DNA sequence: TGTGCCAGCTCACCTTCCGGAGACTACGAGCAGTACTTC.

J is TRBJ2-1 and V is TRBV7-6, with a tentative D call TRBD2 (5 bases). The CDR3 runs to 13 residues. The V gene's germline CDR1 is SGHVS and CDR2 FNYEAQ. Trimming removed 0 bases at V and 9 bases at J, with 9 bases between. Written as DNA, the CDR3 is TGTGCCAGCAGCTTAGCCCTCGGGGTTGAGCAGTTCTTC. Translating gives CASSLALGVEQFF.

The chain carries TRBV7-3 and TRBJ2-7; D may be TRBD2 (6 bases). Trimming left V 0 bases short and J 6 bases short, with 9 bases between. Germline V gene sequence: CDR1 SGHTA, CDR2 FQGTGA. This CDR3 spans 13 amino acids. The chain's CDR3 is CASSLTGGAEQYF. The CDR3 DNA reads as TGTGCCAGCAGCTTAACGGGCGGGGCCGAGCAGTACTTC. Full variable domain (outside the CDR3, taken from reference TRBV7-3 and TRBJ2-7): GAGVSQTPSNKVTEKGKYVELRCDPISGHTALYWYRQSLGQGPEFLIYFQGTGAADDSGLPNDRFFAVRPEGSVSTLKIQRTERGDSAVYLCASSLTGGAEQYFGPGTRLTVT.